This is a list of T cell receptor beta chains from one sample in a study of CD8 T cells in ankylosing spondylitis. Each CDR3 protein gets one entry after TCRdb re-called the 5' RACE reads with MiXCR. This sample has a few hundred thousand distinct CDR3 sequences, with about 20% found just once. Sequenced sample: blood, either unsorted or a sorted T cell fraction (not recorded which). Receptor source: a male donor with ankylosing spondylitis or in good health (not recorded which). CDR3s include the opening cysteine and the closing phenylalanine or tryptophan. A D gene is named only where the DNA matches it firmly. The size field is filled for only some rows; it gives once, few, many or a size class.

j_gene,abundance,d_gene,v_gene,CDR3aa,CDR3nt
TRBJ1-2,few,TRBD1,TRBV28,CASTRQGVDYGYTF,TGTGCCAGCACCCGACAGGGGGTTGACTATGGCTACACCTTC
TRBJ2-1,many,.,TRBV20-1,CSAPQSEPYNEQFF,TGCAGTGCTCCCCAATCTGAACCCTACAATGAGCAGTTCTTC
TRBJ2-4,.,.,TRBV3-1,CASSPLSGIQYF,TGTGCCAGCAGTCCCCTGTCGGGCATTCAGTACTTC
TRBJ1-1,.,.,TRBV20-1,CSASARGSVNTEAFF,TGCAGTGCTAGCGCTAGGGGATCGGTGAACACTGAAGCTTTCTTT
TRBJ1-4,.,.,TRBV4-2,CASSQAPGVRNEKLFF,TGTGCCAGCAGCCAAGCCCCCGGGGTTCGTAATGAAAAACTGTTTTTT
TRBJ2-1,few,.,TRBV9,CASSVVSSSNEQFF,TGTGCCAGCAGCGTAGTGTCTTCCTCCAATGAGCAGTTCTTC
TRBJ2-2,.,TRBD2,TRBV11-2,CASSRLAVNTGELFF,TGTGCCAGCAGTCGACTAGCGGTGAACACCGGGGAGCTGTTTTTT
TRBJ2-2,many,.,TRBV12-3/TRBV12-4,CASRSLTGELFF,TGTGCCAGCAGAAGCCTCACCGGGGAGCTGTTTTTT
TRBJ1-1,many,.,TRBV20-1,CSASPRGGFTEAFF,TGCAGTGCTAGTCCCCGGGGAGGGTTCACTGAAGCTTTCTTT
TRBJ1-4,few,.,TRBV12-3/TRBV12-4,CASSLGQGSEKLFF,TGTGCCAGCAGTTTAGGGCAGGGGTCTGAAAAACTGTTTTTT
TRBJ1-5,few,.,TRBV20-1,CSARDPAQPQHF,TGCAGTGCTAGAGACCCAGCTCAGCCCCAGCATTTT
TRBJ1-2,.,.,TRBV27,CASSLIPVDNYGYTF,TGTGCCAGCAGTCTAATCCCTGTAGATAACTATGGCTACACCTTC
TRBJ2-1,few,TRBD1,TRBV27,CASSSGTGGNEQFF,TGTGCCAGCAGTTCTGGGACAGGGGGCAATGAGCAGTTCTTC
TRBJ1-5,.,.,TRBV3-1,CASSQPGENQPQHF,TGTGCCAGCAGCCAACCGGGGGAAAATCAGCCCCAGCATTTT
TRBJ2-2,few,.,TRBV6-1,CASSELDANTGELFF,TGTGCCAGCAGTGAACTTGACGCGAACACCGGGGAGCTGTTTTTT
TRBJ2-1,few,TRBD2,TRBV18,CASSSSGLGSGEQFF,TGTGCCAGCTCATCATCCGGACTAGGATCGGGTGAGCAGTTCTTC
TRBJ2-3,.,TRBD2,TRBV6-4,CASALGTSHTDTQYF,TGTGCCAGCGCACTGGGGACTAGCCACACAGATACGCAGTATTTT
TRBJ1-1,.,.,TRBV11-1,CASSLESWSEAFF,TGTGCCAGCAGCTTAGAGAGTTGGAGTGAAGCTTTCTTT
TRBJ2-2,few,TRBD1,TRBV5-1,CASSPAFGTGNTGELFF,TGCGCCAGCAGCCCCGCATTCGGGACAGGGAACACCGGGGAGCTGTTTTTT
TRBJ2-3,.,TRBD1,TRBV18,CASSRRDRGLASTDTQYF,TGTGCCAGCTCACGAAGGGACAGGGGGCTGGCGAGCACAGATACGCAGTATTTT
TRBJ2-1,many,.,TRBV25-1,CASSEQNEQFF,TGTGCCAGCAGTGAACAAAATGAGCAGTTCTTC
TRBJ1-6,few,.,TRBV20-1,CSAPKSSYNSPLHF,TGCAGTGCTCCGAAGAGCTCCTATAATTCACCCCTCCACTTT
TRBJ1-5,many,.,TRBV27,CASRDTLGNQPQHF,TGTGCCAGCAGGGATACTTTAGGGAATCAGCCCCAGCATTTT
TRBJ2-5,.,TRBD1,TRBV12-3/TRBV12-4,CASAGQVQETQYF,TGTGCCAGCGCCGGACAGGTACAAGAGACCCAGTACTTC
TRBJ2-1,.,.,TRBV27,CASRTVGDFYNEQFF,TGTGCCAGCAGAACCGTGGGGGACTTTTACAATGAGCAGTTCTTC
TRBJ2-3,few,.,TRBV20-1,CSAEGTEHSQYF,TGCAGTGCAGAAGGGACGGAACACAGTCAGTATTTT
TRBJ2-1,few,.,TRBV20-1,CSARIVAEQFF,TGCAGTGCTAGAATAGTAGCTGAGCAGTTCTTC
TRBJ1-1,few,TRBD1,TRBV5-1,CASSLSGQGYTEAFF,TGCGCCAGCAGCTTGTCCGGACAGGGGTACACTGAAGCTTTCTTT
TRBJ2-5,few,.,TRBV5-1,CASSLEGSETQYF,TGCGCCAGCAGCTTGGAGGGATCAGAGACCCAGTACTTC
TRBJ1-4,.,.,TRBV7-8,CASSGGEKLFF,TGTGCCAGCAGCGGGGGGGAAAAACTGTTTTTT
TRBJ2-2,few,TRBD1,TRBV5-1,CASSLRTGRHTGELFF,TGCGCCAGCAGCCTCCGGACAGGGAGACACACCGGGGAGCTGTTTTTT
TRBJ2-5,.,TRBD1,TRBV20-1,CSARDIGTGGKETQYF,TGCAGTGCTAGAGATATCGGGACAGGGGGCAAAGAGACCCAGTACTTC
TRBJ1-5,few,.,TRBV12-3/TRBV12-4,CASSWTRSHQPQHF,TGTGCCAGCAGTTGGACCCGGAGTCATCAGCCCCAGCATTTT
TRBJ2-5,.,TRBD2,TRBV7-8,CASSLGTSGPSETQYF,TGTGCCAGCAGCTTAGGGACTAGCGGACCCTCGGAGACCCAGTACTTC
TRBJ1-4,.,.,TRBV5-1,CASSVTPGVKNEKLFF,TGCGCCAGCAGTGTCACCCCCGGGGTAAAAAATGAAAAACTGTTTTTT
TRBJ1-5,once,TRBD1,TRBV20-1,CSAPGQGQPQHF,TGCAGTGCCCCGGGACAGGGCCAGCCCCAGCATTTT
TRBJ2-5,few,.,TRBV20-1,CSASSPMGETQYF,TGCAGTGCTAGTTCTCCCATGGGAGAGACCCAGTACTTC
TRBJ1-5,once,.,TRBV6-1,CASSLSAAPGSNQPQHF,TGTGCCAGCAGCTTGAGCGCGGCCCCGGGCAGCAATCAGCCCCAGCATTTT
TRBJ2-5,.,.,TRBV20-1,CSARGNTKTRGSGTQYF,TGCAGTGCTAGAGGAAACACCAAGACTAGGGGGAGTGGGACCCAGTACTTC
TRBJ2-5,.,TRBD2,TRBV27,CASRSLAGGQETQYF,TGTGCCAGCAGATCTCTAGCGGGGGGCCAAGAGACCCAGTACTTC
TRBJ1-2,many,.,TRBV5-1,CASSLPPDYGYTF,TGCGCCAGCAGCTTGCCACCGGACTATGGCTACACCTTC
TRBJ1-1,.,.,TRBV12-3/TRBV12-4,CASRRMGNTEAFF,TGTGCCAGCAGGAGGATGGGGAACACTGAAGCTTTCTTT
TRBJ1-1,few,.,TRBV28,CASSLEAPMNTEAFF,TGTGCCAGCAGTTTAGAAGCACCCATGAACACTGAAGCTTTCTTT
TRBJ2-1,many,.,TRBV7-3,CASSPARENNEQFF,TGTGCCAGCAGCCCTGCCAGAGAAAACAATGAGCAGTTCTTC
TRBJ1-2,.,TRBD1,TRBV7-8,CASSLGGGGSYGYTF,TGTGCCAGCAGCTTAGGAGGGGGCGGAAGCTATGGCTACACCTTC
TRBJ2-1,many,.,TRBV18,CASSRGQGINYNEQFF,TGTGCCAGCTCTCGCGGGCAGGGGATAAACTACAATGAGCAGTTCTTC
TRBJ1-1,.,.,TRBV5-1,CASSLNVHTEAFF,TGCGCCAGCAGCTTGAATGTTCACACTGAAGCTTTCTTT
TRBJ1-5,few,TRBD1,TRBV12-3/TRBV12-4,CASSPRVGTGSNQPQHF,TGTGCCAGCAGTCCCCGGGTAGGGACAGGTAGCAATCAGCCCCAGCATTTT
TRBJ1-4,many,.,TRBV29-1,CSVEVTRGEKLFF,TGCAGCGTTGAAGTGACTCGGGGTGAAAAACTGTTTTTT
TRBJ1-1,few,.,TRBV27,CASSSLLSWTNTEAFF,TGTGCCAGCAGTTCTCTCCTCAGTTGGACTAACACTGAAGCTTTCTTT